A selection of T cell receptor beta chains follows, all from one sample in a study of shared clonotypes between healthy human individuals. Generated by immunoSEQ multiplex PCR, the TCRdb table keeps only in-frame clones and is missing some. The sample lists 500,000 to 550,000 clones; 95% to 96% were seen once. Sequences were obtained from naive CD4+ T cells sorted from blood. The origin of the receptors is a woman under 40 in good health. CDR3s include the opening cysteine and the closing phenylalanine or tryptophan. Each record gives: J gene, clone size, V gene, D gene, CDR3 protein, CDR3 DNA. The D gene is left open where the match is weak. Where a row states a size, it is once, few, many or the class of an expanded clone; other rows omit it.

>TRBJ2-6|.|TRBV2|.
CASSVRGSSGANVLTF
TGTGCCAGCAGCGTACGGGGAAGCTCTGGGGCCAACGTCCTGACTTTC
>TRBJ2-7|.|TRBV18|.
CASSLGEPYEQYF
TGTGCCAGCTCATTGGGGGAACCCTACGAGCAGTACTTC
>TRBJ1-4|.|TRBV4-2|.
CASSQGPQTDATNEKLFF
TGTGCCAGCAGCCAAGGTCCACAAACAGATGCAACTAATGAAAAACTGTTTTTT
>TRBJ2-1|.|TRBV5-1|.
CASSLRGPSSYNEQFF
TGCGCCAGCAGCTTGAGGGGCCCCAGCTCCTACAATGAGCAGTTCTTC
>TRBJ1-1|.|TRBV25-1|.
CASSDPKGSYTEAFF
TGTGCCAGCAGTGACCCCAAGGGATCCTATACTGAAGCTTTCTTT
>TRBJ1-4|.|TRBV19|TRBD1
CASSPTQGGDEKLFF
TGTGCCAGTAGCCCAACTCAGGGGGGTGATGAAAAACTGTTTTTT
>TRBJ2-2|.|TRBV2|.
CASSGPASRTGELFF
TGTGCCAGCAGTGGTCCCGCTTCGAGGACCGGGGAGCTGTTTTTT
>TRBJ1-5|.|TRBV29-1|TRBD1
CSVALGTGSHQPQHF
TGCAGCGTTGCCCTCGGGACAGGGAGCCATCAGCCCCAGCATTTT
>TRBJ1-1|.|TRBV28|.
CASSSWRYNTEAFF
TGTGCCAGCAGTTCTTGGAGGTATAACACTGAAGCTTTCTTT
>TRBJ2-1|few|TRBV11-2|.
CASSSYYSYNEQFF
TGTGCCAGCAGCTCGTATTACTCCTACAATGAGCAGTTCTTC
>TRBJ2-5|.|TRBV6-6|TRBD2
CASRAGTSGGETQYF
TGTGCCAGCAGAGCCGGGACCAGCGGGGGAGAGACCCAGTACTTC
>TRBJ2-2|.|TRBV10-3|TRBD2
CAITAGVNTGELFF
TGTGCCATCACCGCGGGGGTAAACACCGGGGAGCTGTTTTTT
>TRBJ2-7|.|TRBV29-1|.
CSVEQGYEQYF
TGCAGCGTGGAACAGGGTTACGAGCAGTACTTC
>TRBJ1-2|.|TRBV4-1|.
CASSQGGNYGYTF
TGCGCCAGCAGCCAAGGGGGTAACTATGGCTACACCTTC
>TRBJ2-7|.|TRBV13|.
CASRKTGTTYEQYF
TGTGCCAGCAGAAAAACAGGTACTACCTACGAGCAGTACTTC
>TRBJ2-7|once|TRBV15|TRBD2
CATSRRTGSSGRRQYF
TGTGCCACCAGCAGACGAACAGGGTCTAGCGGGAGGCGGCAGTACTTC
>TRBJ2-5|once|TRBV29-1|.
CSSRGTNQETQYF
TGCAGCTCCCGAGGGACAAATCAAGAGACCCAGTACTTC
>TRBJ1-1|.|TRBV5-1|.
CASSLLRQELDRAFF
TGCGCCAGCAGCTTGCTCCGGCAGGAGCTTGACCGAGCTTTCTTT
>TRBJ1-4|.|TRBV6-5|.
CASSFLGEGNEKLFF
TGTGCCAGCAGTTTTTTGGGGGAGGGGAATGAAAAACTGTTTTTT
>TRBJ1-1|few|TRBV21-1|.
CASSKGRQLNTEAFF
TGTGCCAGCAGCAAAGGGCGACAGTTGAACACTGAAGCTTTCTTT
>TRBJ1-3|.|TRBV19|.
CASSRREGTGNTIYF
TGTGCCAGTAGTCGCCGCGAGGGGACTGGAAACACCATATATTTT
>TRBJ2-3|.|TRBV2|.
CASSEGQLSTTDTQYF
TGTGCCAGCAGTGAAGGTCAGCTCTCTACTACAGATACGCAGTATTTT
>TRBJ2-7|.|TRBV6-5|TRBD1
CASSQGVSYEQYF
TGTGCCAGCAGCCAGGGGGTCTCCTACGAGCAGTACTTC
>TRBJ2-7|.|TRBV28|TRBD2
CASTPSGSYEQYF
TGTGCCAGCACGCCTAGCGGGTCCTACGAGCAGTACTTC
>TRBJ2-4|.|TRBV7-2|.
CASRLTLAKNIQYF
TGTGCCAGCAGATTGACTCTAGCCAAAAACATTCAGTACTTC
>TRBJ2-3|once|TRBV7-9|.
CASSERRTDTQYF
TGTGCCAGCAGCGAACGTCGCACAGATACGCAGTATTTT
>TRBJ2-3|.|TRBV2|TRBD2
CASSVGLGTDTQYF
TGTGCCAGCAGTGTTGGACTAGGCACAGATACGCAGTATTTT
>TRBJ2-3|.|TRBV28|.
CANHLQGLADTQYF
TGTGCCAACCATCTACAGGGACTCGCAGATACGCAGTATTTT
>TRBJ2-7|.|TRBV6-5|.
CASSYERDLHEQYF
TGTGCCAGCAGTTACGAGCGAGATCTGCACGAGCAGTACTTC
>TRBJ1-2|.|TRBV4-1|.
CASSPSRVGAGYGYTF
TGCGCCAGCAGCCCCTCCAGGGTCGGGGCGGGCTATGGCTACACCTTC
>TRBJ2-3|.|TRBV29-1|.
CSVAGTQYTDTQYF
TGCAGCGTGGCCGGGACACAGTACACAGATACGCAGTATTTT